This TCR beta chain emerged from a study of multiple sclerosis patients with progressive multifocal leukoencephalopathy. General study findings and limits: Clones expanded at PML were already present before and during natalizumab.

This clone was seen a handful of times. Its antigen is as yet unknown. Every PCR reaction included synthetic inline CDR3 controls for all V-J pairings. Clones were sequenced by immunoSEQ multiplex PCR, and TCRdb holds only the in-frame ones, with some missing. This repertoire shows tens of thousands of clones, around nine tenths found once; its top ten account for 1.5%. Time point described: around six months of natalizumab therapy. The specimen was PBMCs, collected from a patient treated with natalizumab. The TCR sequence derives from a human donor with multiple sclerosis.

CDR3 residues: CTSSHGTGKQETQYF. Written as DNA, the CDR3 is TGCACCAGCAGCCACGGGACAGGGAAACAAGAGACCCAGTACTTC. The chain couples TRBV1 to TRBJ2-5; the table's D gene call, TRBD1, was not cross checked with the DNA. TRBV1 is a pseudogene. The CDR3 is made up of 15 amino acids.